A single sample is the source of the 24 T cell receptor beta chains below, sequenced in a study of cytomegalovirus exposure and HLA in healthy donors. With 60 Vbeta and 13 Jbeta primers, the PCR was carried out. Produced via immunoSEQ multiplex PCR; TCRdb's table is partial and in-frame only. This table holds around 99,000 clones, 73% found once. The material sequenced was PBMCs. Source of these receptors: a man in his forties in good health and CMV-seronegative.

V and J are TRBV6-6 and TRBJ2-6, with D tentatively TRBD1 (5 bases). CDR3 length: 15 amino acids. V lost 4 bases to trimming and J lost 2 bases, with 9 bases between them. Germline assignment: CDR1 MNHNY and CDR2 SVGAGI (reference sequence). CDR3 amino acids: CASSFRGAGANVLTF. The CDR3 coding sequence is TGTGCCAGCAGTTTTAGGGGTGCTGGGGCCAACGTCCTGACTTTC.

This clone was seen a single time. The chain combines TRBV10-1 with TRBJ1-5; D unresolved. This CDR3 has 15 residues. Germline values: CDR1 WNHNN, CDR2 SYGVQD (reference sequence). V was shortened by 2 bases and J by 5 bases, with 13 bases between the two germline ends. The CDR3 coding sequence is TGCGCCAGCAGTGAGATCTGGAGCGGACATCAGCCCCAGCATTTT. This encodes CASSEIWSGHQPQHF.

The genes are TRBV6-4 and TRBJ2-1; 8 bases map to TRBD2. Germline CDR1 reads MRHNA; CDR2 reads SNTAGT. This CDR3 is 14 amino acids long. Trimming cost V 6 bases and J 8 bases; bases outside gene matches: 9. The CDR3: CASSDSGDTDEQFF. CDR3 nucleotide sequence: TGTGCCAGCAGCGATAGCGGGGACACCGATGAGCAGTTCTTC.

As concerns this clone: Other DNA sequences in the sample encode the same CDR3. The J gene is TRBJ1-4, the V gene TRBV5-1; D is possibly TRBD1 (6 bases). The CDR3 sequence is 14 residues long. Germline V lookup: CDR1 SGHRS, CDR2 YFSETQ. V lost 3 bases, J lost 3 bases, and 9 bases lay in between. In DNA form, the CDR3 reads TGCGCCAGCAGCTCCGGACAGCCTAATGAAAAACTGTTTTTT. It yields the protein CASSSGQPNEKLFF.

The CDR3 DNA is TGTGCCACCAGCAGGGAGACAGGGACCGGGGCCAACGTCCTGACTTTC. The encoded protein is CATSRETGTGANVLTF. The J gene is TRBJ2-6, the V gene TRBV15; 7 nucleotides agree with TRBD1. This CDR3 contains 16 residues. Germline CDR1 is LNHNV and CDR2 is YYDKDF (reference sequence). V lost 3 bases, J lost 4 bases, and 6 bases stayed unmatched.

The CDR3 loop is CASSPRQWMGYTF. The CDR3 DNA follows: TGTGCCAGCAGTCCCCGACAATGGATGGGCTACACCTTC. This chain uses TRBV6-1 with TRBJ1-2; D is unclear. V was pared by 5 bases and J by 8 bases, with 15 bases between. Germline CDR1 MNHNS, CDR2 SASEGT. The CDR3 consists of 13 residues.

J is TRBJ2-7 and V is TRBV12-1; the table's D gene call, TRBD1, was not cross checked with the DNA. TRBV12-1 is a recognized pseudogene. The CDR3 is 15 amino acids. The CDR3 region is CASSPVRVTFNEQYF. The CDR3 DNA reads TGTGCCAGCAGCCCTGTCAGGGTAACGTTTAACGAGCAGTACTTC.

CDR3 coding DNA: TGTGCCAGCAGTTCCGTGGGGACAGGGGAGGGCTACACCTTC. This encodes CASSSVGTGEGYTF. The chain is built from TRBV6-5 and TRBJ1-2; 10 nucleotides line up with TRBD1. The CDR3 runs 14 residues. Trimming removed 4 bases from V and 8 bases from J; junction bases left unmatched: 7. The germline V gene has CDR1 MNHEY and CDR2 SVGAGI.

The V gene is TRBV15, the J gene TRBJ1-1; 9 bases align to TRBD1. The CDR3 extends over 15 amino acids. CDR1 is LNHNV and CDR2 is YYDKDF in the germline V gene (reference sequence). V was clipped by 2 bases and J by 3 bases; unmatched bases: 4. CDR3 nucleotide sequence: TGTGCCACCAGCAGATCTCGGGACAGGGACACTGAAGCTTTCTTT. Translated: CATSRSRDRDTEAFF.

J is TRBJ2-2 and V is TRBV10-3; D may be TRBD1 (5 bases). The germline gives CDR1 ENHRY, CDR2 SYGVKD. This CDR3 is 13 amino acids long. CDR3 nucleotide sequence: TGTGCTCTCAGGGTGGAGAACACCGGGGAGCTGTTTTTT. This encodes CALRVENTGELFF.

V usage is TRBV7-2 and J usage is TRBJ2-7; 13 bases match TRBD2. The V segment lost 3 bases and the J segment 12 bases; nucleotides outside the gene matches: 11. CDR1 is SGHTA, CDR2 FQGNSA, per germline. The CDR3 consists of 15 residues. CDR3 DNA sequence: TGTGCCAGCAGCTTCCAGGGGACTAGCGGGGAAAGACGGTACTTC. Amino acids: CASSFQGTSGERRYF.

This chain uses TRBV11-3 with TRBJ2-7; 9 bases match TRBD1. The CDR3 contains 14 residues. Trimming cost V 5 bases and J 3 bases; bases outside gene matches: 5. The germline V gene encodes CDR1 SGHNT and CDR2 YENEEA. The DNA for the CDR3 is TGTGCCAGCAGCCCCCGGGACAGGGACTACGAGCAGTACTTC. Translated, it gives CASSPRDRDYEQYF.

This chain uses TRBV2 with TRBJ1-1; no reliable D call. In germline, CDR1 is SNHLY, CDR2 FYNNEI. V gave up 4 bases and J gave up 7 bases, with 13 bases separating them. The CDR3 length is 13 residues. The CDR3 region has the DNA TGTGCCAGCAGTGTAAGCGTTTTTGGTGAAGCTTTCTTT. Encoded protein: CASSVSVFGEAFF. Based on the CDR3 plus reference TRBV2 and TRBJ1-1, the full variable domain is EPEVTQTPSHQVTQMGQEVILRCVPISNHLYFYWYRQILGQKVEFLVSFYNNEISEKSEIFDDQFSVERPDGSNFTLKIRSTKLEDSAMYFCASSVSVFGEAFFGQGTRLTVV.

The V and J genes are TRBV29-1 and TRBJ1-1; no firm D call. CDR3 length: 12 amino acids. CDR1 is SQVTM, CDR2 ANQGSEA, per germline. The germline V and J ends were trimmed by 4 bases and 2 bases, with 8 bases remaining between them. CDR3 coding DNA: TGCAGCGTTGTTCCAGGAAACACTGAAGCTTTCTTT. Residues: CSVVPGNTEAFF.

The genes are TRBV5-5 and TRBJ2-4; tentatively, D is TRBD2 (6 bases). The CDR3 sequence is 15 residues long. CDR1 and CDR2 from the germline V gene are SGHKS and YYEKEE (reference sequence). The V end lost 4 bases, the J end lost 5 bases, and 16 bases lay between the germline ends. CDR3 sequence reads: CASSPGDKPQNIQYF. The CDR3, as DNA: TGTGCCAGCAGCCCGGGGGATAAACCCCAAAACATTCAGTACTTC.

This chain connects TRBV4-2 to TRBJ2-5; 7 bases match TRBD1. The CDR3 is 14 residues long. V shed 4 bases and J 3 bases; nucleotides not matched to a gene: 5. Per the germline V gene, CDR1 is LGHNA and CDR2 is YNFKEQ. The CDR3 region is CASSPMGQKETQYF. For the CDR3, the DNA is TGTGCCAGCAGCCCTATGGGACAGAAAGAGACCCAGTACTTC.

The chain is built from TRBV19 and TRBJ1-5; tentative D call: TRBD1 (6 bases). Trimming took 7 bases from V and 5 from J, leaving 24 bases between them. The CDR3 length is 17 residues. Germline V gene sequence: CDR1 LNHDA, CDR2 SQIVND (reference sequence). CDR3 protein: CASKVIGQGKKDQPQHF. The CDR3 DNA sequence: TGTGCCAGTAAGGTAATTGGGCAGGGGAAGAAAGATCAGCCCCAGCATTTT. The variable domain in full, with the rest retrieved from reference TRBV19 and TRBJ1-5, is DGGITQSPKYLFRKEGQNVTLSCEQNLNHDAMYWYRQDPGQGLRLIYYSQIVNDFQKGDIAEGYSVSREKKESFPLTVTSAQKNPTAFYLCASKVIGQGKKDQPQHFGDGTRLSIL.

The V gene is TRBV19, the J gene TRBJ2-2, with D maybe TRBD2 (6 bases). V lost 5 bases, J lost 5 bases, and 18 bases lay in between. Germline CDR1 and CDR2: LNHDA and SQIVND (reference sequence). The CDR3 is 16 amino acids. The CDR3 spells CASSVLMASVTGELFF. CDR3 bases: TGTGCCAGTAGTGTGCTGATGGCTAGCGTTACCGGGGAGCTGTTTTTT.

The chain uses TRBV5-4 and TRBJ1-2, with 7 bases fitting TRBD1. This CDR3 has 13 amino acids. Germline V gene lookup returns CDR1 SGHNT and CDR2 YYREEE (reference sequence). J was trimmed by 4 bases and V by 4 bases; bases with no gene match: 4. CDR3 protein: CASSGWDSYGYTF. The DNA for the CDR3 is TGTGCCAGCAGCGGATGGGACAGCTATGGCTACACCTTC.

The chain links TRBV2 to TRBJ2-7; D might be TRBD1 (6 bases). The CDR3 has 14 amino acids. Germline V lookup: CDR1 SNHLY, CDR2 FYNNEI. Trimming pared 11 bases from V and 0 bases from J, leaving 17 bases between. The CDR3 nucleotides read TGTGCCTGCCCGACAGGATCCTTCTCCTACGAGCAGTACTTC. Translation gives CACPTGSFSYEQYF.

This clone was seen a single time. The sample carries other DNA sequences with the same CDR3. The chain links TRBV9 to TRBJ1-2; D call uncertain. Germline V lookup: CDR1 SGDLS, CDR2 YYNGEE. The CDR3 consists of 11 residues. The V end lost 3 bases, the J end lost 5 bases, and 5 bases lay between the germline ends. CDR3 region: CASSAGYGYTF. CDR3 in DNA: TGTGCCAGCAGCGCGGGATATGGCTACACCTTC.

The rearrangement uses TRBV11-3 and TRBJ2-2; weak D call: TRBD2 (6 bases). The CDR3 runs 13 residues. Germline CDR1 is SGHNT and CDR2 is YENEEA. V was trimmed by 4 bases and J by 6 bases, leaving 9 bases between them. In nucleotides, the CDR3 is TGTGCCAGCAGCTACACTAGCCCCGGGGAGCTGTTTTTT. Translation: CASSYTSPGELFF.

The CDR3 DNA reads TGCGCCAGCAGCTATTCCGGTAGGAGTGAAAAACTGTTTTTT. It is translated as CASSYSGRSEKLFF. The gene calls are TRBV5-1 and TRBJ1-4; unclear D gene. The CDR3 is 14 amino acids. Germline V gene data show CDR1 as SGHRS and CDR2 as YFSETQ. Trimming removed 3 bases at V and 7 bases at J, with 13 bases between.

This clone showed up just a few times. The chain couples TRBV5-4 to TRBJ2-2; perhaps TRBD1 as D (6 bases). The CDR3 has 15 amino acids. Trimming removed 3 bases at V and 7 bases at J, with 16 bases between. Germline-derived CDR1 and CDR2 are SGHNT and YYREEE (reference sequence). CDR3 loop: CASSWTGARGGELFF. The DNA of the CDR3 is TGTGCCAGCAGCTGGACCGGGGCCAGGGGCGGGGAGCTGTTTTTT.